These T cell receptor beta chains were read from a single sample in a study of blood T cell repertoires in COVID-19. The protocol was immunoSEQ multiplex PCR, while the TCRdb copy is restricted to in-frame clones and leaves out a portion. The repertoire consists of approximately 300,000 clones, with around 91% occurring once and the leading ten covering roughly 4.3%. Sequencing was done on a sample of PBMCs or T cells enriched from blood (not recorded which). These receptors originate from a young woman with acute COVID-19. Both conserved end residues are part of each CDR3. D genes are given only for firm matches. Clone sizes are given selectively: once, few, many, or a class where the clone is expanded.

d_call	clone_size	v_call	j_call	cdr3_nt	cdr3_aa
NA	NA	TRBV5-1	TRBJ2-2	TGCGCCAGCAGCTTGACAGGCCATAACACCGGGGAGCTGTTTTTT	CASSLTGHNTGELFF
TRBD2	NA	TRBV27	TRBJ2-1	TGTGCCAGCAGTCCCCTAGCGGGGGCGGATTTTTACTACAATGAGCAGTTCTTC	CASSPLAGADFYYNEQFF
TRBD1	NA	TRBV28	TRBJ1-2	TGTGCCAGCAGAGTCTCAAGGGGGCCCGGAGACTACACCTTC	CASRVSRGPGDYTF
NA	NA	TRBV2	TRBJ1-5	TGTGCCAGCAGTGAACAGGTCGATCAGCCCCAGCATTTT	CASSEQVDQPQHF
TRBD1	NA	TRBV27	TRBJ1-6	TGTGCCAGCAGTTCAGCAGGGGGCTCCTATAATTCACCCCTCCACTTT	CASSSAGGSYNSPLHF
NA	NA	TRBV2	TRBJ1-1	TGTGCCAGCAGAACAGGGATGGGACGCACTGAAGCTTTCTTT	CASRTGMGRTEAFF
TRBD1	NA	TRBV3-1/TRBV3-2	TRBJ1-1	TGTGCCAGCAGCCCGGACAGGGGATCTGAAGCTTTCTTT	CASSPDRGSEAFF
NA	NA	TRBV21-1	TRBJ2-7	TGTGCCAGCAGCAAATATATGGTAAGGCGGGAGTCCTTTCTCCCCCAGCGAGAGCAGTACTTC	CASSKYMVRRESFLPQREQYF
TRBD1	once	TRBV9	TRBJ2-5	TGTGCCAGCAGCGTAGCGACAGGGGTTCTGGAGACCCAGTACTTC	CASSVATGVLETQYF
NA	many	TRBV28	TRBJ1-2	TGTGCCAGCAGAAACTCAGAGGCGTATGGCTACACCTTC	CASRNSEAYGYTF
NA	NA	TRBV20-1	TRBJ1-1	TGCAGTGCTAGACGGGACACTGAAGCTTTCTTT	CSARRDTEAFF
NA	NA	TRBV4-1	TRBJ2-7	TGCGCCAGCAGCCAGTCGACTGGATCCTACGAGCAGTACTTC	CASSQSTGSYEQYF
TRBD2	NA	TRBV5-5	TRBJ2-1	TGTGCCAGCAGCTTGGGAAACCTAGCGGACTCCTACAATGAGCAGTTCTTC	CASSLGNLADSYNEQFF
NA	NA	TRBV12-3/TRBV12-4	TRBJ2-1	TGTGCCAGCAGTACGGGGTTTCAGCAGTTCTTC	CASSTGFQQFF
NA	NA	TRBV28	TRBJ1-1	TGTGCCAGCAGAGTGGGGGGGATGAACACTGAAGCTTTCTTT	CASRVGGMNTEAFF
NA	NA	TRBV2	TRBJ1-2	TGTGCCAGCGTTGAGGGAGTTTATGGCTACACCTTC	CASVEGVYGYTF
NA	few	TRBV27	TRBJ1-1	TGTGCCAGCAGTAGAGGGGGAGCAACTGAAGCTTTCTTT	CASSRGGATEAFF
NA	NA	TRBV29-1	TRBJ2-7	TGCAGCGTTGCTATAGACACCTACGAGCAGTACTTC	CSVAIDTYEQYF
TRBD1	NA	TRBV2	TRBJ2-7	TGTGCCAGCCGAGACAGGGGTGCCTACGAGCAGTACTTC	CASRDRGAYEQYF
TRBD1	NA	TRBV29-1	TRBJ2-2	TGCAGCGTTGAAGGACAGGGGCCCGGGGAGCTGTTTTTT	CSVEGQGPGELFF
NA	NA	TRBV5-4	TRBJ2-2	TGTGCCAGCAGCTTCGGGAGCGGGGAGCTGTTTTTT	CASSFGSGELFF
TRBD2	NA	TRBV7-2	TRBJ2-1	TGTGCCAGCAGCTTAGCGTTTACTAGCGGGAGGGCCACAAGCTCCTACAATGAGCAGTTCTTC	CASSLAFTSGRATSSYNEQFF
NA	NA	TRBV19	TRBJ2-6	TGTGCCAGTAGGGAAGGGAGCTCTGGGGCCAACGTCCTGACTTTC	CASREGSSGANVLTF
TRBD2	once	TRBV6-1	TRBJ2-7	TGTGCCAGCAGTGAGAGGGTAGGACTAGTTCCCTACGAGCAGTACTTC	CASSERVGLVPYEQYF
NA	NA	TRBV9	TRBJ1-1	TGTGCCAGCAGCGCCGACGAAGGGAGACCCAACACTGAAGCTTTCTTT	CASSADEGRPNTEAFF
TRBD1	NA	TRBV6-1	TRBJ1-3	TGTGCCAGCAGTGAATATTTCGGTGTGGCAGGGGGCGGAAACACCATATATTTT	CASSEYFGVAGGGNTIYF
TRBD2	NA	TRBV9	TRBJ2-7	TGTGCCAGCAGCGTAAGCGGGACTACCTACGAGCAGTACTTC	CASSVSGTTYEQYF
NA	once	TRBV2	TRBJ1-5	TGTGCCAGCAGCTCCGGGAACGATCAGCCCCAGCATTTT	CASSSGNDQPQHF
TRBD1	once	TRBV7-9	TRBJ1-1	TGTGCCAGCAGCACCCCTACAGGGGTGAACACTGAAGCTTTCTTT	CASSTPTGVNTEAFF
TRBD2	few	TRBV10-3	TRBJ2-3	TGTGCCATCAGGCCCGGACTAGCGGGAGTCTCAGATACGCAGTATTTT	CAIRPGLAGVSDTQYF
TRBD2	NA	TRBV19	TRBJ2-1	TGTGCCAGTAGTGCTAGCGGGTTGTACAATGAGCAGTTCTTC	CASSASGLYNEQFF
TRBD2	NA	TRBV19	TRBJ2-1	TGTGCCAGTAGTCTCATGACTAGCGGCCCGTCGCGGGAGCAGTTCTTC	CASSLMTSGPSREQFF
TRBD1	NA	TRBV27	TRBJ1-6	TGTGCCAGCAGTCGACAGGGAGATGGATCACCCCTCCACTTT	CASSRQGDGSPLHF
NA	NA	TRBV5-1	TRBJ2-1	TGCGCCAGCAGCTTGCAGTCGGGGAATGAGCAGTTCTTC	CASSLQSGNEQFF
NA	NA	TRBV5-4	TRBJ2-5	TGTGCCAGCAATTTCTTTCTGGGCCGCCCCGAGACCCAGTACTTC	CASNFFLGRPETQYF
NA	NA	TRBV3-1/TRBV3-2	TRBJ2-4	TGTGCCAGCAGCGTTCGACTGATAGCCAAAAACATTCAGTACTTC	CASSVRLIAKNIQYF
NA	NA	TRBV11-2	TRBJ2-2	TGTGCCAGCAGCACACGCCCCGGGGAGCTGTTTTTT	CASSTRPGELFF
NA	once	TRBV6-5	TRBJ2-7	TGTGCCAGCAGTTCTCACTCACAGTTAACCTACGAGCAGTACTTC	CASSSHSQLTYEQYF
TRBD2	NA	TRBV7-3	TRBJ2-7	TGTGCCAGCAGCTTACTGGGAGGGGACGACGAGCAGTACTTC	CASSLLGGDDEQYF
TRBD1	NA	TRBV28	TRBJ1-4	TGTGCCAGCAGTCCCAGGGGGCGAGGTGAAAAACTGTTTTTT	CASSPRGRGEKLFF
TRBD2	NA	TRBV11-3	TRBJ2-1	TGTGCCAGCAGCCCGCGACTAGCGCCCTACAATGAGCAGTTCTTC	CASSPRLAPYNEQFF
NA	NA	TRBV28	TRBJ1-3	TGTGCCAGCAGCCTAGCCACCTCTCCTGGAAACACCATATATTTT	CASSLATSPGNTIYF
NA	NA	TRBV19	TRBJ2-1	TGTGCCAGTAGTGTCGTAGCCGATCCCTTTTACAATGAGCAGTTCTTC	CASSVVADPFYNEQFF
NA	NA	TRBV11-3	TRBJ1-1	TGTGCCAGCAGCTTAGAGGGGCAGAAGATGAACACTGAAGCTTTCTTT	CASSLEGQKMNTEAFF
NA	NA	TRBV18	TRBJ1-6	TGTGCCAGCTCACCGGCCCAAGTGCGGGATAATTCACCCCTCCACTTT	CASSPAQVRDNSPLHF
NA	NA	TRBV5-8	TRBJ1-2	TGTGCCAGCAGCTTGGTATCCGGTAACTATGGCTACACCTTC	CASSLVSGNYGYTF
TRBD1	NA	TRBV7-9	TRBJ1-2	TGTGCCAGCAGCGCTAGACAGGGCTATGGCTACACCTTC	CASSARQGYGYTF
NA	NA	TRBV9	TRBJ2-3	TGTGCCAGCAGCGTAGGAGTCCCCACGGGTACGCAGTATTTT	CASSVGVPTGTQYF
NA	once	TRBV29-1	TRBJ1-1	TGCAGCGTTGAAATCTTTCGGGAAGACACTGAAGCTTTCTTT	CSVEIFREDTEAFF
TRBD1	NA	TRBV6-4	TRBJ1-6	TGTGCCAGCAGTGACAAGGGGGCTAATTCACCCCTCCACTTT	CASSDKGANSPLHF
NA	once	TRBV11-2	TRBJ1-3	TGTGCCAGCAGCTTTAAGGATCTAGGAGTGAACTATTTT	CASSFKDLGVNYF
NA	NA	TRBV29-1	TRBJ1-2	TGCAGCGTTGAAAGAGACTTTTATGGCTACACCTTC	CSVERDFYGYTF